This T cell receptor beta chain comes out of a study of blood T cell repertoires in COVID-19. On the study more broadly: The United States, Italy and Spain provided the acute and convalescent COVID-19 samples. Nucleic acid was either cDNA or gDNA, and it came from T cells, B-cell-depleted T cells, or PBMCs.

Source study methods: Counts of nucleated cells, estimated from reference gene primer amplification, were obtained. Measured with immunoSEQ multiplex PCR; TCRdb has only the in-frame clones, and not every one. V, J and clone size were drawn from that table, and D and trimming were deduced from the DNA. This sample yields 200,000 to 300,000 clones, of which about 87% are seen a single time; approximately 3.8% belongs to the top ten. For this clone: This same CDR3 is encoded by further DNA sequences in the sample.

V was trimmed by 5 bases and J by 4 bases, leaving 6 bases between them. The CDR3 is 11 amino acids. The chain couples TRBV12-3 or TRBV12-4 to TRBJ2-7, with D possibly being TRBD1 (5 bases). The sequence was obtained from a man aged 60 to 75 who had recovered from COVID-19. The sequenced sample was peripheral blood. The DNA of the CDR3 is TGTGCCAGCAGTAGGGGATACGAGCAGTACTTC. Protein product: CASSRGYEQYF.